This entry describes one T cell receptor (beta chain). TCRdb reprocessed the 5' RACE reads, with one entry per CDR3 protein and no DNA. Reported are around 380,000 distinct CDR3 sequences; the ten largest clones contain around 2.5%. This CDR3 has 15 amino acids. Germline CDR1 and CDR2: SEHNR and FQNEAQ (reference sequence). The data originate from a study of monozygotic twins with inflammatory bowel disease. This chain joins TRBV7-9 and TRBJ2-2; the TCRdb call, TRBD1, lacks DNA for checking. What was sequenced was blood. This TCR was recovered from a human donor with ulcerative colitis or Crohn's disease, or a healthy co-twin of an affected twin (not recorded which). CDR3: CASSSRGAGVGELFF.